This TCR beta chain was captured by sequencing in a study of T cell repertoires in cytomegalovirus infection. This clonotype showed up just a few times. No antigen is known for it. Trimming stripped 2 bases from V and 3 bases from J, with 13 bases between. This CDR3 contains 16 residues. Looked up from germline, CDR1 is SGHAT and CDR2 is FQNNGV. TCRdb itself ran the reads through MiXCR, one entry per CDR3 protein. The table includes a few hundred thousand distinct CDR3 sequences, about 39% detected once. Study outcomes and limitations: In two of eight donors, the top clonotype was HLA-C-restricted CMV-specific.

Specimen: cultured PBMCs, collected from culture after CMV antigen stimulation. The chain links TRBV11-2 to TRBJ1-4; D gene uncertain. This clonotype originated in a human donor in good health (CMV status not recorded). Some clones in this sample may be carry-over from other donors' samples. For the CDR3, the DNA is TGTGCCAGCAGCTTATGGCTAGGATCTGCTAATGAAAAACTGTTTTTT. Translation: CASSLWLGSANEKLFF.